Listed below are T cell receptor beta chains from one sample, sequenced in a study of blood T cell repertoires in COVID-19. TCRdb's copy holds only in-frame clones and misses some; the assay was immunoSEQ multiplex PCR. The data hold 200,000 to 300,000 clones, with about 87% observed a single time. Sequencing was done on a sample of peripheral blood. The source is a woman aged 40 to 50 who had recovered from COVID-19. Each CDR3 is given with its conserved first and last residue. Fields, in order: D gene, J gene, V gene, clone size, CDR3 DNA, CDR3 protein. A D gene is named only where the DNA matches it firmly. Not all rows give a size; the values are once, few, many and, for expanded clones, a class.

NA,TRBJ1-2,TRBV19,once,TGTGCCAGTAGTATAGACTCAGGGAACTATGGCTACACCTTC,CASSIDSGNYGYTF
NA,TRBJ1-1,TRBV5-4,NA,TGTGCCAGCAGCTTGGCCGGGGGGCGCGGGTTCGGGAACACTGAAGCTTTCTTT,CASSLAGGRGFGNTEAFF
NA,TRBJ1-6,TRBV5-1,NA,TGCGCCAGCAGCTTGCTTGGGAGCTCCTATAATTCACCCCTCCACTTT,CASSLLGSSYNSPLHF
TRBD2,TRBJ2-1,TRBV2,NA,TGTGCCAGCAGTGCGACTAGCGGGGGACCCTCCTACAATGAGCAGTTCTTC,CASSATSGGPSYNEQFF
NA,TRBJ1-1,TRBV7-9,NA,TGTGCCAGCAGCATTACAGGGACTGAAGCTTTCTTT,CASSITGTEAFF
NA,TRBJ1-5,TRBV19,NA,TGTGCCAGTAGTGGGAGATACTATAGCAATCAGCCCCAGCATTTT,CASSGRYYSNQPQHF
NA,TRBJ1-1,TRBV6-5,NA,TGTGCCAGCAGTTACTCCCAGGGAAACACTGAAGCTTTCTTT,CASSYSQGNTEAFF
NA,TRBJ1-1,TRBV2,NA,TGTGCCAGCACCAACTATAGGGAGGGTTACGCTTTCTTT,CASTNYREGYAFF
TRBD1,TRBJ1-2,TRBV6-5,NA,TGTGCCAGCAGCCAGGACAGGGCAAACTATGGCTACACCTTC,CASSQDRANYGYTF
NA,TRBJ1-1,TRBV28,NA,TGTGCCAGCACCTTGGGACAGAACACTGAAGCTTTCTTT,CASTLGQNTEAFF
TRBD1,TRBJ2-2,TRBV18,once,TGTGCCAGCTCTAAAGCCAGGGGGCAACCTTTTGGCGCCGGGGAGCTGTTTTTT,CASSKARGQPFGAGELFF
TRBD2,TRBJ2-5,TRBV9,NA,TGTGCCAGCAGCTTTAGCGGGGGGGCCTTGGAGACCCAGTACTTC,CASSFSGGALETQYF
TRBD1,TRBJ2-7,TRBV13,NA,TGTGCCAGCAGCTTAGTTAAGGGGGCGGGCGAGCAGTACTTC,CASSLVKGAGEQYF
TRBD2,TRBJ2-7,TRBV9,NA,TGTGCCAGCAGCGGCGGGGGGCATAGGACCTACGAGCAGTACTTC,CASSGGGHRTYEQYF
NA,TRBJ2-1,TRBV11-2,once,TGTGCCAGCAGCATCCCGGGCTCCTACAATGAGCAGTTCTTC,CASSIPGSYNEQFF
NA,TRBJ1-1,TRBV5-1,NA,TGCGCCAGCAGCTCGGGAGGGTTGGTGGGAGCGGTTTACACTGAAGCTTTCTTT,CASSSGGLVGAVYTEAFF
TRBD1,TRBJ1-4,TRBV18,NA,TGTGCCAGCTCACCACCGGGACAGGGAGGTGAAAAACTGTTTTTT,CASSPPGQGGEKLFF
NA,TRBJ1-1,TRBV6-6,NA,TGTGCCAGCAGTTACCCAGGCAGCGGGCACACTGAAGCTTTCTTT,CASSYPGSGHTEAFF
TRBD1,TRBJ2-7,TRBV6-4,NA,TGTGCCAGCAGTGACCCGGGGGGACAGGGGATCTCCTACGAGCAGTACTTC,CASSDPGGQGISYEQYF
TRBD1,TRBJ1-1,TRBV7-2,few,TGTGCCAGCAGCTTAATTCCGGGACAGGCAAACACTGAAGCTTTCTTT,CASSLIPGQANTEAFF
NA,TRBJ2-2,TRBV5-1,NA,TGCGCCAGCAGCTTGTCAGGATCGAACACCGGGGAGCTGTTTTTT,CASSLSGSNTGELFF
NA,TRBJ2-5,TRBV5-8,NA,TGTGCCAGCACCTGGAGGGCGGAGACCCAGTACTTC,CASTWRAETQYF
NA,TRBJ2-6,TRBV12-5,NA,TGTGCTAGTAGGCCAGACACGCGGGGGCCTGGGGCCAACGTCCTGACTTTC,CASRPDTRGPGANVLTF
TRBD2,TRBJ2-1,TRBV9,once,TGTGCCAGCAGCGGGACTAGCGGCTCCTACAATGAGCAGTTCTTC,CASSGTSGSYNEQFF
NA,TRBJ1-5,TRBV24-1,NA,TGTGCCACCAGTGACAACCGGGACAATCAGCCCCAGCATTTT,CATSDNRDNQPQHF
NA,TRBJ2-2,TRBV7-3,NA,TGTGCCAGCAGCTTAGGCGGCCCAGCGAACACCGGGGAGCTGTTTTTT,CASSLGGPANTGELFF
NA,TRBJ1-2,TRBV7-2,few,TGTGCCAGCAGCCCGCGGACAAGTTATAACTATGGCTACACCTTC,CASSPRTSYNYGYTF
NA,TRBJ2-3,TRBV5-6,NA,TGTGCCAGCAGCCGAGTTGAGCCCACAGATACGCAGTATTTT,CASSRVEPTDTQYF
NA,TRBJ1-1,TRBV9,NA,TGTGCCAGCAGCCCCTTCCACAGGGCGACACTCCTGAACACTGAAGCTTTCTTT,CASSPFHRATLLNTEAFF
TRBD2,TRBJ2-5,TRBV3-1/TRBV3-2,NA,TGTGCCAGCACCTTAGCGGGGGCGGAGACCCAGTACTTC,CASTLAGAETQYF
NA,TRBJ1-5,TRBV30,NA,TGTGCCTGGGCCCCCCCAGTTAGCAATCAGCCCCAGCATTTT,CAWAPPVSNQPQHF
NA,TRBJ1-4,TRBV5-1,NA,TGCGCCAGTACTGATCCACGGGGTGAAAAACTGTTTTTT,CASTDPRGEKLFF
NA,TRBJ1-1,TRBV4-3,NA,TGCGCCAGCAGCCAGACCGTGGGGAGGGGTACTGAAGCTTTCTTT,CASSQTVGRGTEAFF
NA,TRBJ2-5,TRBV4-1,NA,TGCGCCAGCAGCCAAGTCGCGACAGGATTCCGAGAGACCCAGTACTTC,CASSQVATGFRETQYF
TRBD2,TRBJ2-5,TRBV10-3,NA,TGTGCCATCAGTGGTCCTAGCGGGGGGCCGAAAGAGACCCAGTACTTC,CAISGPSGGPKETQYF
TRBD2,TRBJ2-7,TRBV19,NA,TGTGCCAGTAGTCCCAGCGGGAGCTCCTACGAGCAGTACTTC,CASSPSGSSYEQYF
NA,TRBJ2-5,TRBV18,NA,TGTGCCAGCTCACCCACGCAAAGGAGTGAGACCCAGTACTTC,CASSPTQRSETQYF
NA,TRBJ1-1,TRBV5-1,NA,TGCGCCAGCAGAAGGGGGACGAACACCGAAGCTTTCTTT,CASRRGTNTEAFF
NA,TRBJ1-2,TRBV9,NA,TGTGCCAGCAGGGGGGACAAATCGGGTAGCTATGGCTACACCTTC,CASRGDKSGSYGYTF
NA,TRBJ1-1,TRBV7-6,NA,TGTGCCAGCAGCCCAGGGAGGACGCTCATGAACACTGAAGCTTTCTTT,CASSPGRTLMNTEAFF
NA,TRBJ1-2,TRBV6-5,NA,TGTGCCAGCAGGCGGGACGGGGACTATGGCTACACCTTC,CASRRDGDYGYTF
NA,TRBJ1-2,TRBV9,once,TGTGCCAGCAGCGTACGGGACACCTCTAACTATGGCTACACCTTC,CASSVRDTSNYGYTF
NA,TRBJ1-5,TRBV19,NA,TGTGCCAGTAGTATGGGGCGGAGCAATCAGCCCCAGCATTTT,CASSMGRSNQPQHF
TRBD1,TRBJ1-2,TRBV29-1,NA,TGCAGCGTTGGCTGGTACAGGGGGCAGGATGGCTACACCTTC,CSVGWYRGQDGYTF
TRBD1,TRBJ1-6,TRBV2,NA,TGTGCCAGCAGAGGACAGGGGAAAACCTATAATTCACCCCTCCACTTT,CASRGQGKTYNSPLHF
NA,TRBJ1-3,TRBV6-4,NA,TGTGCCAGCAATAAGACGACCGCGGGCTCTGGAAACACCATATATTTT,CASNKTTAGSGNTIYF